This is a list of T cell receptor beta chains from one sample in a study of cytomegalovirus exposure and HLA in healthy donors. Only in-frame clones appear in the TCRdb table, and some are missing; sequencing was by immunoSEQ multiplex PCR. The table shows fewer than 200,000 clones, with roughly four fifths occurring only once. Sequencing was done on a sample of PBMCs. These receptors all come from a man in his fifties or sixties in good health and CMV-seronegative. Each CDR3 is given without its conserved first and last residue. Each record gives: J gene, V gene, CDR3 protein.

TRBJ1-2,TRBV5-1,ASSLATGGSYGYT
TRBJ1-4,TRBV27,ASSIRDSNEKLF
TRBJ2-1,TRBV4-3,ASSHPYGTGFFGEQF
TRBJ2-3,TRBV2,ASSEAAGLYLNTQY
TRBJ2-7,TRBV7-9,ASSRTSGSRGEQY
TRBJ2-2,TRBV5-1,ASSRDISKSNTGELF
TRBJ2-1,TRBV5-1,ASSLGAVSYNEQF
TRBJ2-1,TRBV27,ASSFRYSYNEQF
TRBJ1-1,TRBV18,ASSPTGLNTEAF
TRBJ2-7,TRBV18,ASSPRSSTYEQY
TRBJ1-5,TRBV5-6,ASTSRHRNQPQH
TRBJ1-3,TRBV29-1,GILSGGRAGNTIY
TRBJ2-1,TRBV7-6,ASSPRGGRYEQF
TRBJ2-3,TRBV4-3,ASSQEKGLVSY
TRBJ1-2,TRBV6-5,ASSTSNYGYT
TRBJ1-5,TRBV4-3,ASSVGRGPPQPQH
TRBJ1-1,TRBV7-2,ASSLGPGNTEAF
TRBJ2-1,TRBV7-2,ASSLILAGYNEQF
TRBJ1-1,TRBV6-5,ASSYGRQNTEAF
TRBJ1-5,TRBV7-2,ASSLRDKNQPQH
TRBJ1-1,TRBV2,ARRTGWVTEAF
-,TRBV5-1,ASRSLDSSYEQY
TRBJ2-7,TRBV6-1,ASSEATGYSYEQY
TRBJ1-5,TRBV19,ASSPITGGSNQPQH
TRBJ2-7,TRBV5-1,ASSLGQSYEQY
TRBJ2-3,TRBV4-3,ASSQPGLVRDTQY
TRBJ2-7,TRBV5-6,ASSLRTSGGPISYEQY
TRBJ1-5,TRBV6-1,ASSEALAGGKGNQPQH
TRBJ2-1,TRBV7-3,ASSRGASYNEQF
TRBJ2-1,TRBV6-1,ASSEALTSVYEQF
TRBJ1-4,TRBV4-2,ASSQRLGGAYLAEKLF
TRBJ2-6,TRBV5-1,ASSLSPPEGSGANVLT
TRBJ2-2,TRBV7-2,ASSRRLKSNTGELF
TRBJ2-1,TRBV27,ASSLRLAGMYEQF
TRBJ2-2,TRBV10-3,AIGTGSLAGGLPGELF
TRBJ1-2,TRBV2,ASYDPLQGAGSGYT
TRBJ2-5,TRBV6-1,ASSDSGGRAGETQY
TRBJ1-1,TRBV25-1,ASSELRQGVSEAF
TRBJ1-1,TRBV4-3,ASSQLSVNTEAF
TRBJ2-5,TRBV7-8,ASSPMRKLQEAQY
TRBJ2-7,TRBV7-9,ASSTGGHEQY
TRBJ2-7,TRBV6-5,ASSSGTASYEQY
TRBJ1-2,TRBV9,ASSFFQRGQGGYT
TRBJ2-3,TRBV19,ASRQGDVGRAPDTQY
TRBJ1-1,TRBV7-2,ASSTWTGGKWTEAF
TRBJ1-3,TRBV28,ASSFPTGISGNTIY
TRBJ2-5,TRBV6-1,ASSPFGGVVETQY
TRBJ1-2,TRBV6-6,ASSYEGSYGYT
TRBJ2-3,TRBV5-4,ASSLGGSSTDTQY
TRBJ2-1,TRBV5-1,ASSLSASGERKQF
TRBJ2-5,TRBV5-4,ASSLWVRREGWEETQY
TRBJ2-1,TRBV5-1,ASSWGLAGDEQF
TRBJ2-1,TRBV6-5,ASSNPGLAGGWAF